Listed below are T cell receptor beta chains from one sample, sequenced in a study of cytomegalovirus exposure and HLA in healthy donors. Clones were sequenced by immunoSEQ multiplex PCR, and TCRdb holds only the in-frame ones, with some missing. The table includes 150,000 to 200,000 clones, roughly four fifths detected once. Sequences were obtained from PBMCs. These TCRs come from a girl aged 10 to 17 in good health and CMV-seropositive. The CDR3 runs from the conserved cysteine through the conserved F or W.

V: TRBV14
J: TRBJ1-5
length: 14
CDR3: CASSQEWGHQPQHF

V: TRBV10-2
J: TRBJ1-5
length: 18
CDR3: CASSEYFLRTVSNQPQHF

V: TRBV29-1
J: TRBJ1-1
length: 11
CDR3: CSDYRNTEAFF

V: TRBV6-1
J: TRBJ1-2
length: 13
CDR3: CASWLEASYGYTF

V: TRBV7-3
J: TRBJ2-5
length: 15
CDR3: CASSLLAGGRETQYF

V: TRBV6-6
J: TRBJ1-1
length: 15
CDR3: CASSYGDRPNTEAFF

V: TRBV5-4
J: TRBJ1-2
length: 13
CDR3: CASLGQGGYGYTF

V: TRBV19
J: TRBJ1-2
length: 17
CDR3: CASRVTWFAVFNYGYTF

V: TRBV6-4
J: TRBJ2-3
length: 15
CDR3: CASSEGGASTDTQYF

V: TRBV7-8
J: TRBJ2-7
length: 14
CDR3: CASSLGVAGYEQYF

V: TRBV30
J: TRBJ1-1
length: 13
CDR3: CAWKHPGQGRAFF

V: TRBV7-9
J: TRBJ2-3
length: 15
CDR3: CASGLTSGGADTQYF

V: TRBV7-2
J: TRBJ2-7
length: 18
CDR3: CASSQRIGLAGSSYEQYF

V: TRBV15
J: TRBJ1-2
length: 13
CDR3: CATRTQGRYGYTF

V: TRBV21-1
J: TRBJ1-1
length: 14
CDR3: CASSKCIPGTEAFF

V: TRBV5-1
J: TRBJ2-5
length: 15
CDR3: CASSPSGDSQETQYF

V: TRBV5-1
J: TRBJ1-1
length: 15
CDR3: CASSRSGQGNTEAFF

V: TRBV4-1
J: TRBJ2-1
length: 17
CDR3: CASSQVGGEKTYNEQFF

V: TRBV6-1
J: TRBJ1-1
length: 13
CDR3: CASSEPGRGEAFF

V: TRBV6-5
J: TRBJ1-2
length: 15
CDR3: CASRKGQGTFYGYTF

V: TRBV5-1
J: TRBJ2-3
length: 16
CDR3: CASSAATSGAPDTQYF

V: TRBV15
J: TRBJ1-1
length: 15
CDR3: CATSRDRSRGTEAFF

V: TRBV7-9
J: TRBJ1-1
length: 13
CDR3: CASSLSGNTEAFF

V: TRBV19
J: TRBJ1-1
length: 12
CDR3: CASNQPPLQSFF

V: TRBV9
J: TRBJ2-7
length: 13
CDR3: CASSAGQGSEQYF

V: TRBV19
J: TRBJ1-4
length: 14
CDR3: CASSIGTRNEKLFF

V: TRBV6-5
J: TRBJ1-1
length: 14
CDR3: CASTVRTGRTEAFF

V: TRBV10-3
J: TRBJ1-2
length: 15
CDR3: CATHLGTEINYGYTF

V: TRBV30
J: TRBJ2-5
length: 14
CDR3: CAWSQKAGGETQYF

V: TRBV9
J: TRBJ2-1
length: 17
CDR3: CASSVVQGAGSYNEQFF

V: TRBV6-1
J: TRBJ2-7
length: 14
CDR3: CASSEYRGSYEQYF

V: TRBV19
J: TRBJ1-2
length: 14
CDR3: CASSVSPGGYGYTF

V: TRBV25-1
J: TRBJ2-5
length: 16
CDR3: CASSESGGGARETQYF

V: TRBV5-1
J: TRBJ1-1
length: 15
CDR3: CASSLEWEANTEAFF

V: TRBV27
J: TRBJ2-1
length: 15
CDR3: CASSLSPGDYNEQFF

V: TRBV5-6
J: TRBJ1-2
length: 14
CDR3: CASSPEGGNYGYTF

V: TRBV5-6
J: TRBJ2-4
length: 16
CDR3: CASSILANSAKNIQYF

V: TRBV9
J: TRBJ2-7
length: 14
CDR3: CASSGQGFSYEQYF

V: TRBV2
J: TRBJ2-7
length: 15
CDR3: CASSDKRISNYEQYF

V: TRBV4-2
J: TRBJ1-1
length: 14
CDR3: CASSPRERLTEAFF

V: TRBV28
J: TRBJ2-3
length: 15
CDR3: CASSLSAGGPDTQYF

V: TRBV5-8
J: TRBJ1-3
length: 14
CDR3: CASSPGGSRNTIYF

V: TRBV28
J: TRBJ2-4
length: 13
CDR3: CASSAGLRNIQYF

V: TRBV5-6
J: TRBJ1-2
length: 15
CDR3: CASSRPGQGRPGYTF

V: TRBV2
J: TRBJ1-6
length: 15
CDR3: CASSDGTGTHSPLHF

V: TRBV27
J: TRBJ1-5
length: 17
CDR3: CASSQKQGVPSNQPQHF

V: TRBV19
J: TRBJ2-1
length: 19
CDR3: CASSSSGLAGGSSYNEQFF

V: TRBV4-1
J: TRBJ1-1
length: 15
CDR3: CASSLLQGVRTEAFF

V: TRBV7-3
J: TRBJ2-1
length: 16
CDR3: CASSFGTSGGASEQFF